The TCR beta chain under discussion was sequenced for a study of CD4 T cells in relation to SARS-CoV-2 and coronaviruses. The table lists this clone with a count of one. What it binds is unknown. This CDR3 contains 18 residues. Per germline, CDR1 SGHAT and CDR2 FQNNGV. Trimming took off 3 bases at V and 8 bases at J, with 26 bases between the two ends. Before the COVID-19 pandemic, during about 2011-2019, CD4+ T cells were taken from unexposed donors. Deep TCR-beta sequencing used DNA from uncultured naive and memory CD4+ T cells. Method: immunoSEQ multiplex PCR; TCRdb's copy keeps in-frame clones and lacks some. Among about 59,000 clones listed, roughly 88% were seen once. Study results and limitations: Crossreactivity was assessed only for spike protein, not other viral proteins. SARS-CoV-2-driven expansion was significantly weaker in crossreactive than monoreactive clones. Each donor contributed either pre-pandemic or post-infection samples, not both.

The chain couples TRBV11-2 to TRBJ2-1; weak D call: TRBD2 (7 bases). This sequence was found in a human donor in good health. Sequenced sample: memory CD4+ T cells from PBMCs. The CDR3 DNA sequence: TGTGCCAGCAGCTTTGCCTGGGGCGAAAAAGCGGGACACTATGAGCAGTTCTTC. Translating gives CASSFAWGEKAGHYEQFF. The entire variable domain, with the rest obtained from reference TRBV11-2 and TRBJ2-1, is as follows: EAGVAQSPRYKIIEKRQSVAFWCNPISGHATLYWYQQILGQGPKLLIQFQNNGVVDDSQLPKDRFSAERLKGVDSTLKIQPAKLEDSAVYLCASSFAWGEKAGHYEQFFGPGTRLTVL.